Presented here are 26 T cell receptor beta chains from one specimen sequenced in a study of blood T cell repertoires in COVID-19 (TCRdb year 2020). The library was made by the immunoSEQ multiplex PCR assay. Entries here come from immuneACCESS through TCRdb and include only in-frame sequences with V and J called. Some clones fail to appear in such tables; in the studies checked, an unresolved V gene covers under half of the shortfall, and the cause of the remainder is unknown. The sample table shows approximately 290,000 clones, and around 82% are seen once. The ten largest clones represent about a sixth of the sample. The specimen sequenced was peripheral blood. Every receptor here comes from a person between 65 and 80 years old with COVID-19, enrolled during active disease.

The CDR3 DNA sequence: TGTGCCAGCAGAGAAACAGGGAGGAACACCGGGGAGCTGTTTTTT. Amino acid sequence: CASRETGRNTGELFF. The rearrangement uses TRBV25-1 and TRBJ2-2; a weak D match, TRBD1 (6 bases). CDR3 length: 15 amino acids. V was pared by 6 bases and J by 1 base, with 12 bases between. The germline gives CDR1 MGHDK, CDR2 SYGVNS.

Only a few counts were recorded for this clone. The DNA for the CDR3 is TGTGCCAGCATAGGGACTAGCGGGAGGGGGCGGCGAGATACGCAGTATTTT. This sequence encodes CASIGTSGRGRRDTQYF. The chain has TRBV28 and TRBJ2-3; TRBD2 matches 16 bases. After removal of 7 bases from V and 5 bases from J, the junction contained 9 bases not matched to a gene. CDR3 length: 17 amino acids. Looked up from germline, CDR1 is MDHEN and CDR2 is SYDVKM.

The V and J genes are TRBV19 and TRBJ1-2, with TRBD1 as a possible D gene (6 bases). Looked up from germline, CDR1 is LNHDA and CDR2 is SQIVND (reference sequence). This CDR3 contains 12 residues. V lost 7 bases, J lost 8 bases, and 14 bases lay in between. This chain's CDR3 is CASTVGGRGYTF. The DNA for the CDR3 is TGTGCCAGTACCGTCGGGGGGCGAGGCTACACCTTC. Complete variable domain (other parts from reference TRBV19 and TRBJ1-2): DGGITQSPKYLFRKEGQNVTLSCEQNLNHDAMYWYRQDPGQGLRLIYYSQIVNDFQKGDIAEGYSVSREKKESFPLTVTSAQKNPTAFYLCASTVGGRGYTFGSGTRLTVV.

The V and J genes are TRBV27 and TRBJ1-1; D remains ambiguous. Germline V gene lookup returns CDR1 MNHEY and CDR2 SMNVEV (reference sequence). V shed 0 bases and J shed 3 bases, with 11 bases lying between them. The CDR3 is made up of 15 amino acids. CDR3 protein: CASSLSGGSHTEAFF. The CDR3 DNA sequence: TGTGCCAGCAGTTTATCTGGAGGGTCTCACACTGAAGCTTTCTTT.

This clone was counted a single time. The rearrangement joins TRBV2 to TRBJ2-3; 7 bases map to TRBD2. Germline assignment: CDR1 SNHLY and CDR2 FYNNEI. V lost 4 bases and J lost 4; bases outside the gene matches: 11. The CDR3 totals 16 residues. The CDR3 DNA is TGTGCCAGCAGTGGCCCGGGGGGTTTTGGGGCAGATACGCAGTATTTT. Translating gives CASSGPGGFGADTQYF.

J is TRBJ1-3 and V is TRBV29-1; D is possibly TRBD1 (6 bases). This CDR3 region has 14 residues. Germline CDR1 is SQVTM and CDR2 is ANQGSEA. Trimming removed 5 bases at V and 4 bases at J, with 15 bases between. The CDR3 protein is CSVTEQGSGNTIYF. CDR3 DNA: TGCAGCGTTACGGAACAGGGCTCGGGAAACACCATATATTTT.

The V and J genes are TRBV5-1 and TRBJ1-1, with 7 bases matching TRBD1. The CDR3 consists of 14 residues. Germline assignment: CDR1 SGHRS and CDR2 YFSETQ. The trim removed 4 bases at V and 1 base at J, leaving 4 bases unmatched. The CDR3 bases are TGCGCCAGCAGCCCACACAGGGGGAACACTGAAGCTTTCTTT. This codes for CASSPHRGNTEAFF.

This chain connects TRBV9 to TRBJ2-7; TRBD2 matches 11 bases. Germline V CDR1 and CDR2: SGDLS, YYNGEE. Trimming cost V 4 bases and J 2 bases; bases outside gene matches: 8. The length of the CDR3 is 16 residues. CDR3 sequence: CASSQGISGGAYEQYF. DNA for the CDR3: TGTGCCAGCAGCCAGGGGATTAGCGGGGGGGCCTACGAGCAGTACTTC.

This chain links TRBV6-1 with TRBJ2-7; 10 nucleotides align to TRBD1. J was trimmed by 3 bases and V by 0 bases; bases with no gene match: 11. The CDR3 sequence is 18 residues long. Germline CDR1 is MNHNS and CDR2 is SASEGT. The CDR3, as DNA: TGTGCCAGCAGTGAAGCCCTAAAATTCCGGGACAGGGGCTACGAGCAGTACTTC. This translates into CASSEALKFRDRGYEQYF.

CDR3 residues: CASSLGQGLSGNQPQHF. The CDR3, as DNA: TGTGCCAGCAGCTTAGGTCAGGGGTTGAGTGGCAATCAGCCCCAGCATTTT. The chain carries TRBV7-8 and TRBJ1-5, with D maybe TRBD1 (6 bases). Germline assignment: CDR1 SGHVS and CDR2 FQNEAQ. V was trimmed by 1 base and J by 2 bases, leaving 15 bases between them. This CDR3 is built from 17 residues. The whole variable domain, remainder taken from reference TRBV7-8 and TRBJ1-5, is GAGVSQSPRYKVAKRGQDVALRCDPISGHVSLFWYQQALGQGPEFLTYFQNEAQLDKSGLPSDRFFAERPEGSVSTLKIQRTQQEDSAVYLCASSLGQGLSGNQPQHFGDGTRLSIL.

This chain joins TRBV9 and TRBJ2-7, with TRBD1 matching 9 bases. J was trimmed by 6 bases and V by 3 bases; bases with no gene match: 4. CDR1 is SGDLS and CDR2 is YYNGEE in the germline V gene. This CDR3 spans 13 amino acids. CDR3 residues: CASSETGGFEQYF. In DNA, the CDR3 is TGTGCCAGCAGCGAGACAGGGGGTTTCGAGCAGTACTTC.

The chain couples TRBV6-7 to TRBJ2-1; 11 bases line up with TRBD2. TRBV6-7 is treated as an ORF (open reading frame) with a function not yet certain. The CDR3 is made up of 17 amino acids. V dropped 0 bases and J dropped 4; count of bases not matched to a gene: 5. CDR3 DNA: TGTGCCAGCAGTTACTCCCCCGGGACTAGCGGATACAATGAGCAGTTCTTC. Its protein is CASSYSPGTSGYNEQFF.

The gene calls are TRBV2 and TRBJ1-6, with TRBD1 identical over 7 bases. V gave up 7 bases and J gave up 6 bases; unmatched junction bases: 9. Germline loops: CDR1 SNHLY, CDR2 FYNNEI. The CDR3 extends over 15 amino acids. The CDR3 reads CASKTNRDSNSPLHF. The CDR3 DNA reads TGTGCCAGCAAAACAAACCGGGACAGTAATTCACCCCTCCACTTT.

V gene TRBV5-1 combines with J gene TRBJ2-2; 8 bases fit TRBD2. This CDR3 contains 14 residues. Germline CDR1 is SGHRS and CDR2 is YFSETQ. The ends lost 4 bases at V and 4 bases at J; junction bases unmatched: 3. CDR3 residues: CASSVSGATGELFF. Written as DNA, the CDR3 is TGCGCCAGCAGCGTTAGCGGGGCCACCGGGGAGCTGTTTTTT.

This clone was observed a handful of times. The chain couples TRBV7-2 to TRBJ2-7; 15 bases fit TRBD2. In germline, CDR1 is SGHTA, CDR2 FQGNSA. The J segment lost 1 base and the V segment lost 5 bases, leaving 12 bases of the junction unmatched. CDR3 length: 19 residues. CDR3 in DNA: TGTGCCAGCAGCATACAGGGGACTAGCGGGAGGATAGCGTCCTACGAGCAGTACTTC. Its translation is CASSIQGTSGRIASYEQYF.

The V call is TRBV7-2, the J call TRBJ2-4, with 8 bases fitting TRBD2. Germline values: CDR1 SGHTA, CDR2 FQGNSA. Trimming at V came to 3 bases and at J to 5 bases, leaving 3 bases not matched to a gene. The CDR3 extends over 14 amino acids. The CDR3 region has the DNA TGTGCCAGCAGCTTCAAAGCGGGGGAAAACATTCAGTACTTC. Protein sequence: CASSFKAGENIQYF.

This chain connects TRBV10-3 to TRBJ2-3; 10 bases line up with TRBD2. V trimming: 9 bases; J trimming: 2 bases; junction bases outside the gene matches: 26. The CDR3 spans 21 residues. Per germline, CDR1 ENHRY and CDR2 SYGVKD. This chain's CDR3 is CAIPGTSVYGMGQTNTDTQYF. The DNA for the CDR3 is TGTGCCATTCCCGGGACTAGCGTATATGGAATGGGCCAAACGAACACAGATACGCAGTATTTT.

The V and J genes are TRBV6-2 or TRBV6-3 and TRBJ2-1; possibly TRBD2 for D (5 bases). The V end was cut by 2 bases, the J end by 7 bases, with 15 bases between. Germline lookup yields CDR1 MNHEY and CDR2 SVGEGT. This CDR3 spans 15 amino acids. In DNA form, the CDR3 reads TGTGCCAGCAGTTACATCCCGGGAAACCTTAATGAGCAGTTCTTC. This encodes CASSYIPGNLNEQFF.

This CDR3 is CASSLGGHKQETQYF. The CDR3 region has the DNA TGTGCCAGCAGTTTGGGGGGTCACAAGCAAGAGACCCAGTACTTC. The V call is TRBV28, the J call TRBJ2-5; D may be TRBD2 (6 bases). This CDR3 has 15 amino acids. The V end was cut by 3 bases, the J end by 2 bases, with 13 bases between. Germline loops: CDR1 MDHEN, CDR2 SYDVKM.

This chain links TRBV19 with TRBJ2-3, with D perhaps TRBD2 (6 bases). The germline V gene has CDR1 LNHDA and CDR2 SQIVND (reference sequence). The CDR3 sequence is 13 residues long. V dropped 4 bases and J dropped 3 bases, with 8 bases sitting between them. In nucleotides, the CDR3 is TGTGCCAGTAGTAACAGCGGGACAGATACGCAGTATTTT. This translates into CASSNSGTDTQYF.

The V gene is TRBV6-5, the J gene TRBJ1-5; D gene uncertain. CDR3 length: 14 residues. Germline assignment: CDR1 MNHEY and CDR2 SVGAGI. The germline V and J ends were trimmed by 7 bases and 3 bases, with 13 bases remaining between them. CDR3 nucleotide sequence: TGTGCCAGCACCCCCGGACTGTACAATCAGCCCCAGCATTTT. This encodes CASTPGLYNQPQHF.

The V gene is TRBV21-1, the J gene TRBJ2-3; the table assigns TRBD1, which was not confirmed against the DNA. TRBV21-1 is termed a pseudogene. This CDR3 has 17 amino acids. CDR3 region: CASSKVGRFDPTDTQYF. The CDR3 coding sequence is TGTGCCAGCAGCAAAGTCGGCAGGTTCGATCCCACAGATACGCAGTATTTT.

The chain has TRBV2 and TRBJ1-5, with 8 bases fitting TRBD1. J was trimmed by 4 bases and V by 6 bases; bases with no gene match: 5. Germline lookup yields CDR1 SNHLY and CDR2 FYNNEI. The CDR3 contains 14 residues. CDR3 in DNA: TGTGCCAGCAGGGACAGGGTAGGGAATCAGCCCCAGCATTTT. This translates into CASRDRVGNQPQHF.

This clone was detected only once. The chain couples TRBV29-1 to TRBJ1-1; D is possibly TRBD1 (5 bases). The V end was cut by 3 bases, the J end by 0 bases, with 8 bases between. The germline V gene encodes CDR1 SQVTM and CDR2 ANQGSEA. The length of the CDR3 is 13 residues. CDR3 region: CSVETAMNTEAFF. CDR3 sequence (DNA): TGCAGCGTTGAGACAGCGATGAACACTGAAGCTTTCTTT.

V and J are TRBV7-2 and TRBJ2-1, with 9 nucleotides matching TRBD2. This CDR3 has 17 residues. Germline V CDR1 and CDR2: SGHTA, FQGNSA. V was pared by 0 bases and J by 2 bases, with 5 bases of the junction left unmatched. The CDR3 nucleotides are TGTGCCAGCAGCTTAGCTAGCGGGGGACCCCCCTACAATGAGCAGTTCTTC. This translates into CASSLASGGPPYNEQFF.

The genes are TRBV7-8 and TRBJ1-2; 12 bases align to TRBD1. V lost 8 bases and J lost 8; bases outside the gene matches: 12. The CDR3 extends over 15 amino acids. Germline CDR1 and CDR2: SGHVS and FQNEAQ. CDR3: CASGPRDRGRAGYTF. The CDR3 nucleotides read TGTGCCAGCGGGCCCCGGGACAGGGGGCGAGCGGGCTACACCTTC.